These 21 T cell receptor beta chains were sequenced from one sample in a study of PD-1 blockade in classical Hodgkin lymphoma. Relapse was seen in all patients after autologous stem cell transplantation, and brentuximab vedotin exposure was variable. The protocol was immunoSEQ multiplex PCR, while the TCRdb copy is restricted to in-frame clones and leaves out a portion. The sample contains approximately 19,000 clones, 70% to 80% of which appear only once. The sample in question was peripheral blood mononuclear cells (PBMCs), obtained before the second cycle of nivolumab. The source is a human donor with classical Hodgkin lymphoma.

As to this clone: The junction departs from germline at one end; a sequencing error may be responsible. The chain combines TRBV5-4 with TRBJ1-4, with 11 bases fitting TRBD1. Germline V gene data show CDR1 as SGHNT and CDR2 as YYREEE (reference sequence). The CDR3 sequence is 17 residues long. CDR3 in amino acids: CASSPDRGRGPKEKLFF. In nucleotides, the CDR3 is TGTGCCAGCAGCCCGGACAGGGGGCGCGGGCCTAAGGAAAAACTGTTTTTT.

This chain connects TRBV27 to TRBJ1-5; possible D gene TRBD1, 5 bases. The CDR3 covers 14 residues. Germline V gene lookup returns CDR1 MNHEY and CDR2 SMNVEV (reference sequence). With 6 bases removed from V and 0 bases from J, the gap between germline ends came to 9 bases. The CDR3 region is CASSGTDSNQPQHF. The DNA for the CDR3 is TGTGCCAGCAGCGGGACGGATAGCAATCAGCCCCAGCATTTT.

The chain combines TRBV6-4 with TRBJ2-1; 8 bases match TRBD2. V was clipped by 4 bases and J by 4 bases; unmatched bases: 3. CDR1 is MRHNA and CDR2 is SNTAGT in the germline V gene. The CDR3 loop spans 14 amino acids. This chain's CDR3 is CASSVLAGYNEQFF. The CDR3 nucleotides read TGTGCCAGCAGTGTTCTAGCGGGTTACAATGAGCAGTTCTTC.

The chain has TRBV4-3 and TRBJ1-5; D gene unclear. Germline CDR1 is LGHNA and CDR2 is YSLEER. Trimming removed 0 bases at V and 6 bases at J, with 15 bases between. This CDR3 comprises 16 residues. The CDR3: CASSQDVAGGGQPQHF. In DNA form, the CDR3 reads TGCGCCAGCAGCCAAGACGTGGCCGGAGGTGGTCAGCCCCAGCATTTT.

This clone was seen a handful of times. The rearrangement joins TRBV15 to TRBJ2-3; 8 bases fit TRBD1. This CDR3 comprises 17 residues. Germline loops: CDR1 LNHNV, CDR2 YYDKDF (reference sequence). The junction had 13 bases not matched to a gene; V was cut back by 6 bases and J by 2 bases. CDR3: CATSLQGVQPHTDTQYF. CDR3 coding DNA: TGTGCCACCAGTCTACAGGGGGTCCAACCCCACACAGATACGCAGTATTTT.

CDR3 loop: CASSLRQNNEQFF. The DNA for the CDR3 is TGTGCCAGCAGTTTGAGGCAGAACAATGAGCAGTTCTTC. The chain recombines TRBV27 with TRBJ2-1; D ambiguous. Germline lookup yields CDR1 MNHEY and CDR2 SMNVEV (reference sequence). Trimming shortened V by 3 bases and J by 5 bases, and 8 bases separated the two germline ends. The CDR3 runs 13 residues.

This sequence joins TRBV7-8 and TRBJ2-1; the D gene is possibly TRBD2 (6 bases). The CDR3 spans 16 residues. Germline CDR1 SGHVS, CDR2 FQNEAQ. Trimming stripped 5 bases from V and 0 bases from J, with 14 bases between. The DNA of the CDR3 is TGTGCCAGCAGCCGTATTGGAGGGAGCTCCTACAATGAGCAGTTCTTC. As protein: CASSRIGGSSYNEQFF.

The rearrangement joins TRBV21-1 to TRBJ1-3. TRBV21-1 is tagged as a pseudogene. CDR3 length: 14 amino acids. The CDR3: CASSKGREGNTIYF. The CDR3 nucleotides are TGTGCCAGCAGCAAAGGGAGGGAGGGAAACACCATATATTTT.

The DNA of the CDR3 is TGTGCCAGCAGCGAACAGGGTTACGAGCAGTACTTC. It is translated as CASSEQGYEQYF. The rearrangement joins TRBV7-2 to TRBJ2-7, with D possibly being TRBD1 (6 bases). The V gene's germline CDR1 is SGHTA and CDR2 FQGNSA. The V end lost 5 bases, the J end lost 4 bases, and 9 bases lay between the germline ends. The CDR3 is 12 amino acids.

The chain links TRBV5-1 to TRBJ2-3; 8 bases map to TRBD1. The germline gives CDR1 SGHRS, CDR2 YFSETQ. The V and J ends lost 5 bases and 2 bases, in that order; junction bases with no gene match: 10. The CDR3 extends over 16 amino acids. DNA of the CDR3: TGCGCCAGCAGATTAACAGGGGGATTCTTCACAGATACGCAGTATTTT. This codes for CASRLTGGFFTDTQYF.

This chain uses TRBV5-3 with TRBJ1-2, with TRBD1 matching 9 bases. TRBV5-3 carries the ORF label, with uncertain function. This CDR3 is built from 17 residues. After removal of 0 bases from V and 4 bases from J, the junction contained 10 bases not matched to a gene. CDR3 in amino acids: CARSLALGDRVGYGYTF. The CDR3 DNA reads as TGTGCCAGAAGCTTGGCCCTTGGGGACAGGGTAGGCTATGGCTACACCTTC.

The chain employs TRBV6-5 and TRBJ1-2; D remains ambiguous. The CDR3 consists of 16 residues. Germline lookup yields CDR1 MNHEY and CDR2 SVGAGI. V lost 2 bases and J 7 bases, leaving 20 bases between the germline ends. CDR3: CASSYTLPGSRAGYTF. The DNA of the CDR3 is TGTGCCAGCAGTTACACCCTCCCAGGCAGCCGGGCTGGCTACACCTTC.

This chain uses TRBV7-2 with TRBJ2-7, with a possible D match to TRBD2 (5 bases). The CDR3 is 15 residues long. In germline, CDR1 is SGHTA, CDR2 FQGNSA. Trimming removed 5 bases from V and 4 bases from J, with 18 bases in between. In nucleotides, the CDR3 is TGTGCCAGCAGCCCCCCGAGGGCAGTCCTTTACGAGCAGTACTTC. Translation gives CASSPPRAVLYEQYF. Using reference TRBV7-2 and TRBJ2-7 for the parts outside the CDR3, the full variable domain is GAGVSQSPSNKVTEKGKDVELRCDPISGHTALYWYRQSLGQGLEFLIYFQGNSAPDKSGLPSDRFSAERTGGSVSTLTIQRTQQEDSAVYLCASSPPRAVLYEQYFGPGTRLTVT.

The chain uses TRBV27 and TRBJ1-6; the match to TRBD1 covers 8 bases. V dropped 2 bases and J dropped 6; count of bases not matched to a gene: 3. The length of the CDR3 is 15 residues. Germline V gene data show CDR1 as MNHEY and CDR2 as SMNVEV (reference sequence). This CDR3 is CASSLQDRGNSPLHF. The CDR3 DNA reads as TGTGCCAGCAGTTTACAAGACAGGGGTAATTCACCCCTCCACTTT.

The V call is TRBV27, the J call TRBJ2-4, with 10 bases that match TRBD1. The CDR3 is 18 amino acids. The germline CDR1 and CDR2 sequences are MNHEY and SMNVEV (reference sequence). V lost 4 bases, J lost 0 bases, and 9 bases stayed unmatched. CDR3 loop: CASSSGTGAVLAKNIQYF. Here the CDR3 DNA reads TGTGCCAGCAGTTCCGGGACAGGGGCCGTTTTAGCCAAAAACATTCAGTACTTC.

The chain couples TRBV5-1 to TRBJ1-1; 9 bases fit TRBD1. There are 12 residues in the CDR3. The J segment lost 4 bases and the V segment lost 6 bases, leaving 1 base of the junction unmatched. CDR1 is SGHRS and CDR2 is YFSETQ in the germline V gene. CDR3 nucleotide sequence: TGCGCCAGCAAGACAGGGGGCACTGAAGCTTTCTTT. Residues: CASKTGGTEAFF. Combining the CDR3 with reference TRBV5-1 and TRBJ1-1 gives the whole variable domain KAGVTQTPRYLIKTRGQQVTLSCSPISGHRSVSWYQQTPGQGLQFLFEYFSETQRNKGNFPGRFSGRQFSNSRSEMNVSTLELGDSALYLCASKTGGTEAFFGQGTRLTVV.

This clone has just a few counts. The CDR3 protein is CASSYSYGGKLFF. The CDR3 DNA sequence: TGTGCCAGCAGTTACTCATACGGAGGAAAACTGTTTTTT. This chain connects TRBV6-5 to TRBJ1-4, with D unclear. Trimming cost V 0 bases and J 10 bases, with 9 bases left between them. The germline CDR1 and CDR2 sequences are MNHEY and SVGAGI. This CDR3 comprises 13 residues.

The rearrangement uses TRBV5-1 and TRBJ2-2; D remains unclear. This CDR3 spans 13 amino acids. CDR1 and CDR2 (germline): SGHRS, YFSETQ. Deletions cut 2 bases from V and 1 base from J, with 3 bases between. CDR3: CASSFKNTGELFF. CDR3 nucleotides: TGCGCCAGCAGCTTTAAGAACACCGGGGAGCTGTTTTTT.

The chain links TRBV4-3 to TRBJ1-4, with 9 bases aligning to TRBD1. CDR3 length: 14 residues. Germline lookup yields CDR1 LGHNA and CDR2 YSLEER. V lost 4 bases and J lost 4; bases outside the gene matches: 1. The CDR3 bases are TGCGCCAGCAGCCCGGGACAGGGTAATGAAAAACTGTTTTTT. Protein product: CASSPGQGNEKLFF.

This chain joins TRBV30 and TRBJ1-3, with D perhaps matching TRBD1 (6 bases). Between the trimmed V and J ends, which lost 0 bases and 4 bases, there was a span of 22 bases. The CDR3 totals 18 residues. Germline loops: CDR1 GTSNPN, CDR2 SVGIG (reference sequence). CDR3 residues: CAWSVGRGILSRGNTIYF. The CDR3 DNA reads TGTGCCTGGAGTGTTGGCAGGGGTATATTATCGAGGGGAAACACCATATATTTT.

This clone was counted between two and nine times. The rearrangement links TRBV21-1 to TRBJ2-2; TRBD1, the table's D call, was not compared with the DNA. TRBV21-1 is classified as a pseudogene. The CDR3 loop spans 23 amino acids. The CDR3 region is CASSKAIGGGQLNSPANTGELFF. CDR3 bases: TGTGCCAGCAGCAAAGCAATAGGTGGGGGACAGTTAAATTCGCCTGCGAACACCGGGGAGCTGTTTTTT.